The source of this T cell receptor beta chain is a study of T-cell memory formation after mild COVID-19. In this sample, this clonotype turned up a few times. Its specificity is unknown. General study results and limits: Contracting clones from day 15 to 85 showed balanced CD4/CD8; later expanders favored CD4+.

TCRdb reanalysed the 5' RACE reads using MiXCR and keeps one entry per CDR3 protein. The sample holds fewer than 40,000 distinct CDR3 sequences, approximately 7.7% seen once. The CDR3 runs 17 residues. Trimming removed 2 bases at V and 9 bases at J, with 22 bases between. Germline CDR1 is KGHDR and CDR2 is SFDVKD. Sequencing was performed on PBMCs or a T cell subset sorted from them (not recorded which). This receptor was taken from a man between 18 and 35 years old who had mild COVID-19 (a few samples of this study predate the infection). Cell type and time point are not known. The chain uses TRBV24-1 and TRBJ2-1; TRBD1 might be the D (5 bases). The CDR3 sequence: CATSDSQGPQHNFEQFF. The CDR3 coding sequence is TGTGCCACCAGTGATTCCCAGGGCCCCCAGCACAATTTTGAGCAGTTCTTC.